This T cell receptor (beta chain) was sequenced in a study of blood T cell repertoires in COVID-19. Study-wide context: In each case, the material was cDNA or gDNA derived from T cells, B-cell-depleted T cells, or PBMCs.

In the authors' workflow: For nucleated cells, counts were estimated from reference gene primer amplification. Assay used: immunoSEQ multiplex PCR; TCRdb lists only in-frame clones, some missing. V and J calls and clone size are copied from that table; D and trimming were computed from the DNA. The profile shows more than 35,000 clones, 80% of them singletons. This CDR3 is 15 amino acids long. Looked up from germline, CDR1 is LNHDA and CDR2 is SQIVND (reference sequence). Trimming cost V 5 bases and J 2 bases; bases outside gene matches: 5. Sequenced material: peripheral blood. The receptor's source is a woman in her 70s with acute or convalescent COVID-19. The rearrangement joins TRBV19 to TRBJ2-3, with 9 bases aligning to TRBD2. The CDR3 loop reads CASSGASGNTDTQYF. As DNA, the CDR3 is TGTGCCAGTAGTGGGGCTAGCGGGAACACAGATACGCAGTATTTT.